Below are 10 T cell receptor beta chains sequenced from a single sample in a study of low-dose radiotherapy and immunotherapy resistance in tumors (dated by TCRdb to the early 2020s). The sequencer listed for this sample is Illumina HiSeq 2500. Superscript III and a set of TRAV- and TRBV-specific primers were used to synthesize first-strand cDNA, so that both TCRalpha and TCRbeta chains were covered. A roughly 18-cycle PCR with Phusion amplified the TCRs, pairing a constant-region primer with the adapter that was attached to the V primers. Clones were called with MiXCR by TCRdb after fastp trimmed the public reads at Q25, and only in-frame beta chains were retained. Each entry merges the rows of one CDR3 protein and shows their most common DNA and genes. This sample gives nearly 60,000 distinct CDR3 sequences in total; 20% to 25% of them show up just once. Around 6.5% of the sample rests with the top ten.

The time point label here, explained by the study, means: after trial treatment. The treatment or condition label for this specimen denotes: LDRT plus nivolumab, ipilimumab, low-dose cyclophosphamide and aspirin (RACIN trial). The sequenced sample was PBMCs, obtained after low-dose radiotherapy plus immunotherapy. The receptors originated from a male donor with prostate cancer.

The sample holds many counts of this clonotype. V usage is TRBV6-2 or TRBV6-3 and J usage is TRBJ1-4; D is unclear. The V gene's germline CDR1 is MNHEY and CDR2 SVGEGT. The CDR3 spans 16 residues. The V end lost 4 bases, the J end lost 8 bases, and 20 bases lay between the germline ends. DNA of the CDR3: TGTGCCAGCAGTTCTACTACGACTGGGCCCAAGGAAAAACTGTTTTTT. It is translated as CASSSTTTGPKEKLFF.

This clonotype was seen at least ten times. The chain links TRBV6-5 to TRBJ2-1; 13 bases are shared with TRBD2. Germline-derived CDR1 and CDR2 are MNHEY and SVGAGI. Trimming cost V 6 bases and J 7 bases; bases outside gene matches: 6. The CDR3 covers 15 residues. CDR3 coding DNA: TGTGCCAGCAGCCGGACTAGCGGGAGTAGAAATGAGCAGTTCTTC. Translated: CASSRTSGSRNEQFF.

A word on this clonotype: An end of the junction does not agree with germline; a read error may underlie this. The chain couples TRBV25-1 to TRBJ2-2; D may be TRBD2 (5 bases). Germline values: CDR1 MGHDK, CDR2 SYGVNS. This CDR3 comprises 12 residues. CDR3 in DNA: TGTGCCAGCAGTGAAGGGTCCGGGGAGCCGTTTTTT. This gives the protein CASSEGSGEPFF.

The sample holds many counts of this clonotype. The junction departs from germline at one end; a sequencing error may be responsible. The rearrangement links TRBV15 to TRBJ1-5; TRBD1 agrees at 7 bases. Per the germline V gene, CDR1 is LNHNV and CDR2 is YYDKDF (reference sequence). This CDR3 spans 12 amino acids. CDR3 sequence: CATSRDLTGHQF. The CDR3 DNA sequence: TGTGCCACCAGCAGAGATCTGACAGGGCACCAATTT.

This clonotype has at least ten counts. The chain employs TRBV6-6 and TRBJ1-1; 10 positions agree with TRBD1. Germline lookup yields CDR1 MNHNY and CDR2 SVGAGI (reference sequence). Losses at the gene ends were 0 bases for V and 11 bases for J; bases not matched to a gene: 3. The CDR3 is 13 residues long. The CDR3 sequence: CASSYSDRGQAFF. The CDR3 region has the DNA TGTGCCAGCAGTTACTCCGACAGGGGGCAGGCTTTCTTT.

This clonotype came up many times. V and J are TRBV7-9 and TRBJ1-1, with TRBD1 matching over 8 bases. Germline CDR1 reads SEHNR; CDR2 reads FQNEAQ (reference sequence). The CDR3 is 13 amino acids. Unmatched junction bases numbered 0, after V lost 1 base and J lost 5 bases. CDR3: CASSLGQGTEAFF. Written as DNA, the CDR3 is TGTGCCAGCAGCTTAGGACAGGGGACTGAAGCTTTCTTT.

Of note for this clonotype: Sequence at one end of the junction differs from germline and may be a read error. The genes are TRBV6-2 or TRBV6-3 and TRBJ2-1, with 8 positions matching TRBD2. Germline CDR1 is MNHEY and CDR2 is SVGEGT. The CDR3 runs to 16 residues. The CDR3 here is CDSSSDIAGRYIEQFF. CDR3 nucleotide sequence: TGTGACAGCAGTTCCGATATAGCGGGGCGCTACATTGAGCAGTTCTTC.

This clonotype was detected many times. This chain uses TRBV12-3 or TRBV12-4 with TRBJ2-7; D is uncertain. The CDR3 loop spans 13 amino acids. Trimming cost V 6 bases and J 4 bases, with 13 bases left between them. The CDR3 sequence: CASRTSPLYEQYF. The CDR3 DNA reads TGTGCCAGCAGAACGAGTCCCCTTTACGAGCAGTACTTC.

There are many counts of this clonotype. The chain carries TRBV6-2 or TRBV6-3 and TRBJ2-1; possible D gene TRBD2, 5 bases. CDR1 and CDR2 (germline): MNHEY, SVGEGT. V was clipped by 6 bases and J by 7 bases, with 19 bases between them. The CDR3 covers 15 residues. The DNA for the CDR3 is TGTGCCAGCAGCTTAAACGGGGTGGGGTTGAATGAGCAGTTCTTC. It codes for CASSLNGVGLNEQFF.

This clonotype was recorded at least ten times. The chain has TRBV7-2 and TRBJ2-2; no reliable D call. The V end was cut by 5 bases, the J end by 1 base, with 8 bases between. The CDR3 is 14 amino acids. Germline CDR1 SGHTA, CDR2 FQGNSA. CDR3 residues: CASSASGNTGELFF. CDR3 DNA: TGTGCCAGCAGCGCCTCTGGGAACACCGGGGAGCTGTTTTTT.